This passage covers 27 T cell receptor beta chains from one sample sequenced in a study of metastatic and nonmetastatic thyroid tumors. Patients underwent thyroid surgery, and none had received any treatment before it. TCRdb reanalyzed the PCR reads with MiXCR. The data contain 60,000 to 75,000 clones, more than 3.5% of them singletons. Material for sequencing was blood. These receptors were taken from a female donor with papillary thyroid cancer or a benign thyroid nodule (not recorded which). Some clones in this sample may be carry-over from other donors' samples.

The genes are TRBV6-1 and TRBJ1-4; D ambiguous. Per the germline V gene, CDR1 is MNHNS and CDR2 is SASEGT. V was shortened by 1 base and J by 8 bases, with 11 bases between the two germline ends. This CDR3 contains 14 residues. The CDR3 DNA is TGTGCCAGCAGTGAAGGAGCAGAGGAGGAAAAACTGTTTTTT. Translated: CASSEGAEEEKLFF.

This clone was seen many times. This clone may be a read error of a much larger clone one base away. V and J are TRBV7-3 and TRBJ2-3, with D unresolved. Germline loops: CDR1 SGHTA, CDR2 FQGTGA. The CDR3 totals 14 residues. CDR3 DNA sequence: TGTGCCGGCAGCTTAGGTTTTGTGGGGGATACGCAGTATTTT. Its translation is CAGSLGFVGDTQYF.

This clone has at least ten counts. The V call is TRBV7-9, the J call TRBJ2-7; no definite D call. The germline CDR1 and CDR2 sequences are SEHNR and FQNEAQ (reference sequence). Trimming took 2 bases from V and 9 from J, leaving 17 bases between them. The CDR3 is 14 residues long. This CDR3 is CASSLLSSAGGQYF. The CDR3 coding sequence is TGTGCCAGCAGCTTACTTTCCTCCGCTGGTGGGCAGTACTTC.

This clone was detected only a few times. This chain links TRBV5-1 with TRBJ2-1; TRBD2 agrees at 8 bases. Unmatched junction bases numbered 11, after V lost 4 bases and J lost 5 bases. From germline, CDR1 is SGHRS and CDR2 YFSETQ. The CDR3 extends over 16 amino acids. The CDR3 DNA reads TGCGCCAGCAGCCGAAAACTAGCGGACTACGACAATGAGCAGTTCTTC. Its translation: CASSRKLADYDNEQFF.

This clone was counted ten times or more. A much bigger clone sits one base away, suggesting this may be a read error. The V and J genes are TRBV11-2 and TRBJ1-5, with TRBD1 identical over 11 bases. After removal of 5 bases from V and 15 bases from J, the junction contained 9 bases not matched to a gene. This CDR3 has 13 residues. Germline loops: CDR1 SGHAT, CDR2 FQNNGV. This CDR3 reads CASSGTGGLSLHF. The DNA of the CDR3 is TGTGCCAGCAGCGGGACAGGGGGACTGTCCCTGCATTTT. The full variable domain, rest sourced from reference TRBV11-2 and TRBJ1-5, is EAGVAQSPRYKIIEKRQSVAFWCNPISGHATLYWYQQILGQGPKLLIQFQNNGVVDDSQLPKDRFSAERLKGVDSTLKIQPAKLEDSAVYLCASSGTGGLSLHFGDGTRLSIL.

This chain connects TRBV3-1 to TRBJ2-7; tentatively, D is TRBD2 (9 bases). Germline CDR1 and CDR2: LGHDT and YNNKEL (reference sequence). The CDR3 totals 16 residues. Between the trimmed V and J ends, which lost 4 bases and 2 bases, there was a span of 18 bases. CDR3 in amino acids: CASSRQGTSRPYEQYF. The DNA of the CDR3 is TGTGCCAGCAGCCGACAGGGGACTAGCAGACCCTACGAGCAGTACTTC.

A few counts support this clone. Its ends do not fully match the called genes, so a read error is possible. J is TRBJ2-3 and V is TRBV7-7, with 10 nucleotides matching TRBD1. This CDR3 has 14 amino acids. Germline V lookup: CDR1 SSHAT, CDR2 FNYEAQ (reference sequence). As DNA, the CDR3 is TGTGCTAGCAGCCCGGGACAGGGGCCAGATACGCAGTATTTT. Translated: CASSPGQGPDTQYF.

The chain couples TRBV6-2 or TRBV6-3 to TRBJ2-1; TRBD1 is a possible D gene (5 bases). Trimming cost V 2 bases and J 6 bases, with 14 bases left between them. Germline lookup yields CDR1 MNHEY and CDR2 SVGEGT. This CDR3 region has 15 residues. As DNA, the CDR3 is TGTGCCAGCAGTTACGCATCAGGGTCTAGCAATGAGCAGTTCTTC. It is translated as CASSYASGSSNEQFF.

This clone was counted many times. The chain employs TRBV6-1 and TRBJ1-6, with TRBD1 matching over 11 bases. CDR1 MNHNS and CDR2 SASEGT come from the germline V gene. CDR3 length equals 15 residues. V lost 3 bases to trimming and J lost 10 bases; unmatched junction nucleotides: 5. The DNA for the CDR3 is TGTGCCAGCAGTGACCGGGACAGGGGGTGGTCACCCCTCCACTTT. This sequence encodes CASSDRDRGWSPLHF.

This clone came up many times. The chain carries TRBV4-2 and TRBJ2-2; D uncertain. Germline CDR1 LGHNA, CDR2 YNFKEQ. This CDR3 has 15 amino acids. The V end lost 0 bases, the J end lost 4 bases, and 9 bases lay between the germline ends. The CDR3 loop is CASSQDLVSTGELFF. The CDR3 bases are TGTGCCAGCAGCCAAGATTTAGTCTCCACCGGGGAGCTGTTTTTT.

As regards this clone: A much larger clone sits a single nucleotide away, making a read error possible. The chain combines TRBV7-9 with TRBJ2-1, with 7 bases identical to TRBD2. J was trimmed by 5 bases and V by 5 bases; bases with no gene match: 9. The CDR3 has 15 residues. Germline lookup yields CDR1 SEHNR and CDR2 FQNEAQ (reference sequence). CDR3 residues: CASSPPGLFDNEQFF. In DNA, the CDR3 is TGTGCCAGCAGCCCACCGGGACTATTTGACAATGAGCAGTTCTTC.

This clone was seen many times. This chain uses TRBV19 with TRBJ1-3, with unresolved D. This CDR3 is built from 15 residues. CDR1 and CDR2 from the germline V gene are LNHDA and SQIVND (reference sequence). V lost 5 bases to trimming and J lost 0 bases, with 11 bases between them. The CDR3 spells CASSPDRFSGNTIYF. In DNA form, the CDR3 reads TGTGCCAGTAGTCCAGACCGATTCTCTGGAAACACCATATATTTT.

This clone was counted ten times or more. V gene TRBV28 combines with J gene TRBJ2-2; D might be TRBD2 (6 bases). CDR1 and CDR2 from the germline V gene are MDHEN and SYDVKM. This CDR3 comprises 14 residues. The V end lost 3 bases, the J end lost 3 bases, and 8 bases lay between the germline ends. The CDR3 sequence is CASSFGGHTGELFF. For the CDR3, the DNA is TGTGCCAGCAGTTTTGGAGGGCACACCGGGGAGCTGTTTTTT.

Many counts were recorded for this clone. The chain is built from TRBV5-1 and TRBJ2-3; maybe TRBD1 (5 bases). Germline V gene data show CDR1 as SGHRS and CDR2 as YFSETQ. CDR3 size: 14 residues. Trimming took 0 bases from V and 5 from J, leaving 10 bases between them. DNA for the CDR3: TGCGCCAGCAGCTTGGGGGGCTTTCGAGATACGCAGTATTTT. Encoded protein: CASSLGGFRDTQYF. The full variable domain, rest sourced from reference TRBV5-1 and TRBJ2-3, is KAGVTQTPRYLIKTRGQQVTLSCSPISGHRSVSWYQQTPGQGLQFLFEYFSETQRNKGNFPGRFSGRQFSNSRSEMNVSTLELGDSALYLCASSLGGFRDTQYFGPGTRLTVL.

This clone was seen repeatedly, ten times or more. The chain is built from TRBV5-1 and TRBJ2-1; D uncertain. The CDR3 runs 13 residues. Germline-derived CDR1 and CDR2 are SGHRS and YFSETQ. V dropped 0 bases and J dropped 3 bases, with 4 bases sitting between them. The CDR3 DNA sequence: TGCGCCAGCAGCTTGGAAAACTACAATGAGCAGTTCTTC. Translating gives CASSLENYNEQFF.

This clone was recorded many times. This same CDR3 is encoded by further DNA sequences in the sample. The V gene is TRBV6-5, the J gene TRBJ1-1; D unresolved. Germline V CDR1 and CDR2: MNHEY, SVGAGI. This CDR3 has 13 residues. Trimming stripped 2 bases from V and 1 base from J, with 5 bases between. The CDR3 reads CASSYTENTEAFF. CDR3 DNA sequence: TGTGCCAGCAGTTACACGGAGAACACTGAAGCTTTCTTT.

This clone was counted ten times or more. The CDR3 spells CSARDAIGPLNSPLHF. CDR3 DNA: TGCAGTGCTAGAGACGCCATCGGACCGCTTAATTCACCCCTCCACTTT. The chain recombines TRBV20-1 with TRBJ1-6, with D unresolved. This CDR3 spans 16 amino acids. V lost 0 bases and J lost 6, with 15 bases in between. Looked up from germline, CDR1 is DFQATT and CDR2 is SNEGSKA (reference sequence).

This clone was observed many times. This chain connects TRBV5-1 to TRBJ2-1; TRBD2 matches 7 bases. Germline V CDR1 and CDR2: SGHRS, YFSETQ. The CDR3 totals 15 residues. After removal of 0 bases from V and 4 bases from J, the junction contained 4 bases not matched to a gene. CDR3 coding DNA: TGCGCCAGCAGCTTGGAAAACGGGAGGTACAATGAGCAGTTCTTC. Its protein is CASSLENGRYNEQFF.

This chain links TRBV20-1 with TRBJ2-7; TRBD2 is a possible D gene (5 bases). The germline V gene encodes CDR1 DFQATT and CDR2 SNEGSKA (reference sequence). The CDR3 has 14 residues. With 5 bases removed from V and 0 bases from J, the gap between germline ends came to 14 bases. The CDR3 loop reads CSAGDSVSSYEQYF. The CDR3 DNA sequence: TGCAGTGCTGGGGATAGCGTAAGCTCCTACGAGCAGTACTTC.

This clone was detected ten times or more. The rearrangement joins TRBV7-3 to TRBJ2-2; 7 positions agree with TRBD2. The junction had 3 bases not matched to a gene; V was cut back by 0 bases and J by 5 bases. The CDR3 has 15 residues. CDR1 is SGHTA, CDR2 FQGTGA, per germline. The CDR3 DNA is TGTGCCAGCAGCTTAACCGGGGGGTCGACCGGGGAGCTGTTTTTT. Amino acid sequence: CASSLTGGSTGELFF. Drawing the rest from reference TRBV7-3 and TRBJ2-2, the complete variable domain is GAGVSQTPSNKVTEKGKYVELRCDPISGHTALYWYRQSLGQGPEFLIYFQGTGAADDSGLPNDRFFAVRPEGSVSTLKIQRTERGDSAVYLCASSLTGGSTGELFFGEGSRLTVL.

In its sample, this clone was seen many times. The genes are TRBV28 and TRBJ2-5; TRBD2 matches at 14 bases. This CDR3 contains 16 residues. Germline trimming cut 4 bases from V and 9 bases from J; bases unmatched to any gene: 10. Germline CDR1 is MDHEN and CDR2 is SYDVKM. CDR3 in DNA: TGTGCCAGCAGTTATATGGGGACTAGCGGGAGCCAGGCCCAGTACTTC. Translation: CASSYMGTSGSQAQYF.

In this sample, this clone turned up many times. This chain connects TRBV20-1 to TRBJ1-5; D perhaps matches TRBD1 (5 bases). The CDR3 consists of 12 residues. Per germline, CDR1 DFQATT and CDR2 SNEGSKA (reference sequence). Trimming cost V 6 bases and J 4 bases, with 10 bases left between them. The CDR3: CSAGTANQPQHF. As DNA, the CDR3 is TGCAGTGCCGGGACTGCGAATCAGCCCCAGCATTTT.

Regarding this clone: At one end the junction does not follow the germline gene, possibly because of a read error. The J gene is TRBJ1-6, the V gene TRBV7-9, with 7 bases lining up with TRBD1. CDR1 and CDR2 from the germline V gene are SEHNR and FQNEAQ (reference sequence). This CDR3 comprises 15 residues. CDR3 DNA sequence: TGTGCCAGCAGCTTGGAGGGGGCTTATAATGCACCTCTCCACTTT. Its protein product is CASSLEGAYNAPLHF.

This clone was picked up many times. V gene TRBV6-2 or TRBV6-3 combines with J gene TRBJ2-3, with D possibly being TRBD2 (5 bases). V dropped 5 bases and J dropped 6 bases, with 21 bases sitting between them. The length of the CDR3 is 16 residues. Germline CDR1 reads MNHEY; CDR2 reads SVGEGT. The DNA of the CDR3 is TGTGCCAGCAGTCCGCAGGCGGGTATTGATTGGGATACGCAGTATTTT. Translation gives CASSPQAGIDWDTQYF.

This clone was found many times. The chain employs TRBV28 and TRBJ2-5; the match to TRBD2 covers 11 bases. The CDR3 runs 17 residues. Trimming at V came to 6 bases and at J to 0 bases, leaving 9 bases not matched to a gene. CDR1 is MDHEN, CDR2 SYDVKM, per germline. The CDR3 DNA reads TGTGCCAGCAGCCTACTCCCTAGCGGGAGGTACCAAGAGACCCAGTACTTC. Protein sequence: CASSLLPSGRYQETQYF.

At least ten counts were recorded for this clone. This chain uses TRBV7-9 with TRBJ1-4, with D tentatively TRBD1 (6 bases). CDR3 length equals 16 residues. Germline V gene sequence: CDR1 SEHNR, CDR2 FQNEAQ (reference sequence). V gave up 1 base and J gave up 5 bases, with 14 bases separating them. CDR3 sequence reads: CASSLGQGQRNEKLFF. The CDR3 DNA follows: TGTGCCAGCAGCTTAGGCCAAGGACAGCGGAATGAAAAACTGTTTTTT.

This clone was seen ten or more times. A clone one base away is much larger, so this may be a read error. The rearrangement joins TRBV6-1 to TRBJ2-7; D gene ambiguous. With 7 bases removed from V and 4 bases from J, the gap between germline ends came to 8 bases. CDR1 MNHNS and CDR2 SASEGT come from the germline V gene. The CDR3 length is 11 residues. Here the CDR3 reads CASNPMYEQYF. In nucleotides, the CDR3 is TGTGCCAGCAATCCTATGTACGAGCAGTACTTC.